Below are 24 T cell receptor beta chains sequenced from a single sample in a study of T cells in Graves' hyperthyroidism and ophthalmopathy. Using RNA transcripts as the source, TCR beta CDR3 regions were amplified. HTBI primers were used for first-round RT-PCR of the TCR CDR3. One entry per CDR3 protein, called by TCRdb with MiXCR from the multiplex PCR reads. The sample records 400,000 to 550,000 distinct CDR3 sequences, approximately 15% being singletons. Sequenced input: blood. The receptors here all came from a woman aged 18-29 years with Graves' hyperthyroidism.

This clonotype was seen ten or more times. V usage is TRBV6-2 or TRBV6-3 and J usage is TRBJ1-2; no firm D call. The germline V and J ends were trimmed by 2 bases and 0 bases, with 13 bases remaining between them. Germline loops: CDR1 MNHEY, CDR2 SVGEGT. There are 16 residues in the CDR3. The CDR3 coding sequence is TGTGCCAGCAGTTACGATCGAGCACCGTCTAACTATGGCTACACCTTC. Protein product: CASSYDRAPSNYGYTF.

In its sample, this clonotype was seen many times. The V gene is TRBV6-1, the J gene TRBJ2-1; the match to TRBD1 covers 9 bases. With 5 bases clipped from V and 10 bases from J, the junction kept 9 bases outside the gene matches. The CDR3 runs to 14 residues. Germline V gene data show CDR1 as MNHNS and CDR2 as SASEGT. The CDR3 nucleotides are TGTGCCAGCAGTCAAAGGGGGACAGGGTACGAGCAGTTCTTC. Amino acids: CASSQRGTGYEQFF.

The chain joins TRBV4-1 to TRBJ2-1; 9 positions agree with TRBD2. The CDR3 is made up of 18 amino acids. Germline CDR1 is MGHRA and CDR2 is YSYEKL. Trimming removed 2 bases from V and 1 base from J; junction bases left unmatched: 9. DNA for the CDR3: TGCGCCAGCAGCCAAACTAGCGGGTCGTATGTATCCTACAATGAGCAGTTCTTC. Its translation: CASSQTSGSYVSYNEQFF.

The chain has TRBV10-3 and TRBJ1-2, with D perhaps TRBD1 (5 bases). This CDR3 contains 13 residues. The V end lost 7 bases, the J end lost 10 bases, and 19 bases lay between the germline ends. Per the germline V gene, CDR1 is ENHRY and CDR2 is SYGVKD. CDR3 DNA: TGTGCCATCATGGGGGAGGGCTTTCCCCTCTACACCTTC. It encodes CAIMGEGFPLYTF.

The chain joins TRBV7-2 to TRBJ2-3; the D gene could be TRBD1 or TRBD2 (6 bases each). This CDR3 is built from 13 residues. V was pared by 11 bases and J by 0 bases, with 12 bases between. In germline, CDR1 is SGHTA, CDR2 FQGNSA. In nucleotides, the CDR3 is TGTGCCCCCGGGGGCGGCAGCACAGATACGCAGTATTTT. Translation gives CAPGGGSTDTQYF.

This clonotype was seen at least ten times. The chain combines TRBV5-5 with TRBJ2-1; the D is unclear. Germline loops: CDR1 SGHKS, CDR2 YYEKEE (reference sequence). The V and J ends lost 3 bases and 10 bases respectively, with 8 bases between them. The CDR3 is 11 residues long. The CDR3 sequence is CASSSDPEQFF. The CDR3 DNA follows: TGTGCCAGCAGCTCAGATCCGGAGCAGTTCTTC.

The chain combines TRBV12-3 or TRBV12-4 with TRBJ2-7; the D gene is possibly TRBD1 (6 bases). The CDR3 has 14 amino acids. The V gene lost 5 bases and the J gene lost 1 base, with 12 bases spanning the gap. The CDR3 DNA sequence: TGTGCCAGCAGTGGGGGCGTCTATTCCTACGAGCAGTACGTC. This translates into CASSGGVYSYEQYV.

This clonotype was observed many times. The chain joins TRBV18 to TRBJ2-7, with D tentatively TRBD1 (6 bases). The germline CDR1 and CDR2 sequences are KGHSH and LQKENI. Trimming removed 3 bases from V and 3 bases from J, with 15 bases in between. The CDR3 is 15 amino acids. CDR3 nucleotides: TGTGCCAGCTCACCTTTGCGGACAGAAAACTACGAGCAGTACTTC. It is translated as CASSPLRTENYEQYF.

Many counts were recorded for this clonotype. The chain carries TRBV27 and TRBJ1-2; TRBD1 agrees at 9 bases. The germline gives CDR1 MNHEY, CDR2 SMNVEV (reference sequence). The junction had 2 bases not matched to a gene; V was cut back by 3 bases and J by 6 bases. The CDR3 is 13 amino acids. The CDR3 DNA reads TGTGCCAGCAGTTTCACAGGGGGCCATGGCTACACCTTC. Translating gives CASSFTGGHGYTF.

The chain uses TRBV6-1 and TRBJ2-1; 13 bases are a match to TRBD2. Per germline, CDR1 MNHNS and CDR2 SASEGT. This CDR3 spans 16 amino acids. V trimming: 6 bases; J trimming: 9 bases; junction bases outside the gene matches: 11. The DNA of the CDR3 is TGTGCCAGCAGATGGACCCGGACTAGCGGGAGTGCTGAGCAGTTCTTC. This gives the protein CASRWTRTSGSAEQFF.

This clonotype was observed at least ten times. V and J are TRBV13 and TRBJ2-2; 7 positions match TRBD1. Per germline, CDR1 PRHDT and CDR2 FYEKMQ (reference sequence). J lost 6 bases, V lost 4 bases, and 14 bases had no gene match. This CDR3 comprises 17 residues. This CDR3 is CASSSIGDRANAGELFF. Here the CDR3 DNA reads TGTGCCAGCAGCTCCATCGGAGACAGGGCGAATGCCGGGGAGCTGTTTTTT.

DNA for the CDR3: TGCGCCAGCAGCTTGACCTCAGAAGGAAACACCATATATTTT. It codes for CASSLTSEGNTIYF. The chain combines TRBV5-1 with TRBJ1-3; D ambiguous. V was trimmed by 1 base and J by 4 bases, leaving 9 bases between them. The CDR3 loop spans 14 amino acids. CDR1 is SGHRS, CDR2 YFSETQ, per germline.

This clonotype showed up just a few times. The J gene is TRBJ1-4, the V gene TRBV7-6, with D perhaps matching TRBD1 (5 bases). V was trimmed by 3 bases and J by 8 bases, leaving 16 bases between them. The CDR3 has 15 amino acids. Germline assignment: CDR1 SGHVS and CDR2 FNYEAQ. The CDR3 here is CASSLWQGGSEKLFF. Here the CDR3 DNA reads TGTGCCAGCAGCTTGTGGCAGGGAGGTTCGGAAAAACTGTTTTTT.

This clonotype was recorded many times. The chain joins TRBV30 to TRBJ1-1; 11 bases are a match to TRBD1. V shed 4 bases and J 6 bases; nucleotides not matched to a gene: 7. This CDR3 has 14 residues. Germline loops: CDR1 GTSNPN, CDR2 SVGIG (reference sequence). The CDR3 bases are TGTGCCTGGAAGGGACAGGGGGTCGGAGCTGAAGCTTTCTTT. The encoded protein is CAWKGQGVGAEAFF.

This clonotype was detected many times. The chain uses TRBV6-1 and TRBJ2-7; 10 nucleotides agree with TRBD1. V was clipped by 7 bases and J by 3 bases; unmatched bases: 9. CDR1 and CDR2 from the germline V gene are MNHNS and SASEGT. The CDR3 runs to 15 residues. The CDR3 DNA sequence: TGTGCCAGCATTCCGAGGGACAGGGGCTTCTACGAGCAGTACGTC. It encodes CASIPRDRGFYEQYV.

In this sample, this clonotype turned up many times. This rearrangement joins TRBV10-2 to TRBJ2-6; TRBD2 might be the D (7 bases). The CDR3 has 19 amino acids. Germline-derived CDR1 and CDR2 are WSHSY and SAAADI. Trimming took 4 bases from V and 0 from J, leaving 19 bases between them. In DNA, the CDR3 is TGCGCCAGCAGTGGGCCCGGGGGGCGAGGTTCCTCTGGGGCCAACGTCCTGACTTTC. Translating gives CASSGPGGRGSSGANVLTF.

This clonotype appeared a few times. The rearrangement uses TRBV18 and TRBJ1-1; possibly TRBD1 for D (5 bases). CDR1 KGHSH and CDR2 LQKENI come from the germline V gene. The CDR3 totals 16 residues. The ends were cut back, 0 bases at V and 4 bases at J, with 15 bases in the middle. The chain's CDR3 is CASSPPAKGKGTEAFF. The CDR3 coding sequence is TGTGCCAGCTCACCACCGGCGAAGGGGAAGGGCACTGAAGCTTTCTTT.

This clonotype was detected many times. The chain is built from TRBV12-3 or TRBV12-4 and TRBJ2-5; possibly TRBD2 for D (6 bases). The CDR3 loop spans 14 amino acids. V was pared by 6 bases and J by 0 bases, with 11 bases between. The CDR3 DNA is TGTGCCAGCAGCTCCTGGACTAACCAAGAGACCCAGTACTTC. The encoded protein is CASSSWTNQETQYF.

This clonotype was seen at least ten times. The V gene is TRBV6-1, the J gene TRBJ2-5; D is perhaps TRBD1 (5 bases). From germline, CDR1 is MNHNS and CDR2 SASEGT. Trimming stripped 8 bases from V and 6 bases from J, with 13 bases between. The CDR3 consists of 12 residues. This chain's CDR3 is CASRTSGKTQYF. The CDR3 DNA follows: TGTGCCAGCCGCACTTCAGGGAAGACCCAGTACTTC.

This clonotype appeared many times. This chain connects TRBV30 to TRBJ1-6; D remains unclear. Trimming cost V 0 bases and J 1 base, with 16 bases left between them. CDR1 is GTSNPN, CDR2 SVGIG, per germline (reference sequence). The CDR3 has 18 residues. The CDR3 DNA reads as TGTGCCTGGAGTGTAACGTTCGGCCTTGGATCCTATAATTCACCCCTCCACTTT. Its protein product is CAWSVTFGLGSYNSPLHF.

This clonotype was recorded a few times. V usage is TRBV5-1 and J usage is TRBJ1-5, with a weak D call TRBD1 (5 bases). The CDR3 extends over 16 amino acids. Germline V lookup: CDR1 SGHRS, CDR2 YFSETQ. With 0 bases removed from V and 0 bases from J, the gap between germline ends came to 10 bases. The CDR3 protein is CASSLAGGDSNQPQHF. For the CDR3, the DNA is TGCGCCAGCAGCTTGGCTGGGGGAGATAGCAATCAGCCCCAGCATTTT.

The chain carries TRBV3-1 and TRBJ2-3; D is ambiguous. CDR3 length: 14 amino acids. V lost 0 bases and J lost 0, with 4 bases in between. In germline, CDR1 is LGHDT, CDR2 YNNKEL (reference sequence). The CDR3 sequence is CASSQDASTDTQYF. For the CDR3, the DNA is TGTGCCAGCAGCCAAGATGCGAGCACAGATACGCAGTATTTT.

This clonotype was picked up many times. The CDR3 spells CASSLPISTDTQYF. The CDR3 region has the DNA TGTGCCAGCAGCTTACCGATTAGCACAGATACGCAGTATTTT. The chain carries TRBV11-2 and TRBJ2-3; D unclear. The CDR3 is made up of 14 amino acids. With 2 bases removed from V and 0 bases from J, the gap between germline ends came to 6 bases. Germline loops: CDR1 SGHAT, CDR2 FQNNGV.

The rearrangement links TRBV6-8 to TRBJ1-3; D not certain. CDR1 and CDR2 (germline): MNHGY, SAAAGT. V lost 7 bases and J lost 3, with 16 bases in between. This CDR3 region has 15 residues. Written as DNA, the CDR3 is TGTGCCAGCACCTTAAGGCCCGGAGGTGGAAACACCATATATTTT. This codes for CASTLRPGGGNTIYF.